A single T cell receptor (beta chain) is shown here with its context. Its target is not known. This entry is derived from a study of T cell responses to AZD1222 COVID-19 vaccine. Study results and caveats: Nearly half of spike-specific TCRs reportedly target unmutated variant regions. Donors were largely white British and mainly female; clonal diversity was possibly underestimated. Across spike, vaccine-associated CD4 TCRs were found, dominant at 160-218 and 743-854. Baseline serology detected seropositivity in only six AZD1222 recipients.

Repertoires were generated with immunoSEQ multiplex PCR, while TCRdb's copy carries only in-frame clones and drops some. The sample includes 65,000 to 70,000 clones, 88% of them seen just once. Germline V gene lookup returns CDR1 MNHEY and CDR2 SVGAGI. The junction had 9 bases not matched to a gene; V was cut back by 8 bases and J by 5 bases. The CDR3 totals 14 residues. The chain has TRBV6-5 and TRBJ1-5; TRBD1 aligns across 7 bases. This receptor was taken from an adult in good health. The source material was peripheral blood, sampled on day 0 of AZD1222 vaccination. The CDR3 DNA is TGTGCCAGCCAGTGGAACAGGGGTGATCAGCCCCAGCATTTT. This translates into CASQWNRGDQPQHF.